Below are 21 T cell receptor beta chains sequenced from a single sample in a study of T cell repertoires in cytomegalovirus infection. TCRdb analysed the reads with MiXCR anew, one entry per CDR3 protein. The data show approximately 1,000,000 distinct CDR3 sequences, approximately 31% seen once. Their recognized antigens are unknown. The sample was cultured CD8+ T cells from PBMCs, taken from culture after CMV antigen stimulation. Receptors were obtained from a human donor in good health (CMV status not recorded). Some clones in this sample may be carry-over from other donors' samples.

A few counts support this clonotype. The chain joins TRBV10-3 to TRBJ1-6, with TRBD1 identical over 10 bases. Germline V gene sequence: CDR1 ENHRY, CDR2 SYGVKD. The CDR3 covers 15 residues. Trimming cost V 0 bases and J 8 bases; bases outside gene matches: 1. Here the CDR3 DNA reads TGTGCCATCAGTGAGTCGGGACAGGGGTATTCACCCCTCCACTTT. Protein product: CAISESGQGYSPLHF.

The J gene is TRBJ2-7, the V gene TRBV6-1; possibly TRBD1 for D (6 bases). Germline V lookup: CDR1 MNHNS, CDR2 SASEGT. Trimming took 8 bases from V and 3 from J, leaving 14 bases between them. The CDR3 is 13 residues long. CDR3 nucleotide sequence: TGTGCCAGCCTCGGGCAGGGGTACTACGAGCAGTACGTC. Amino acids: CASLGQGYYEQYV.

V gene TRBV7-6 combines with J gene TRBJ1-1; D may be TRBD1 (6 bases). CDR1 is SGHVS and CDR2 is FNYEAQ in the germline V gene. This CDR3 has 13 residues. Trimming removed 10 bases at V and 6 bases at J, with 18 bases between. The DNA of the CDR3 is TGTGCCATTGGGGGGGGGCCCGGACCTGAAGCTTTCTTT. Its translation is CAIGGGPGPEAFF.

This clonotype came up a few times. The chain joins TRBV7-9 to TRBJ2-1; TRBD2 aligns across 8 bases. CDR3 size: 14 residues. Germline lookup yields CDR1 SEHNR and CDR2 FQNEAQ (reference sequence). J was trimmed by 5 bases and V by 4 bases; bases with no gene match: 4. CDR3 sequence: CASSSGLANNEQFF. The DNA for the CDR3 is TGTGCCAGCAGCTCCGGACTAGCCAACAATGAGCAGTTCTTC.

This clonotype was seen only a few times. The chain recombines TRBV7-9 with TRBJ1-2, with D tentatively TRBD1 (6 bases). Trimming left V 2 bases short and J 7 bases short, with 11 bases between. The V gene's germline CDR1 is SEHNR and CDR2 FQNEAQ (reference sequence). This CDR3 region has 13 residues. DNA for the CDR3: TGTGCCAGCAGCTTACCGACAGGTCTTGGCTACACCTTC. Residues: CASSLPTGLGYTF.

This clonotype was counted ten times or more. The chain joins TRBV11-2 to TRBJ2-6, with D possibly matching TRBD1 (5 bases). Per the germline V gene, CDR1 is SGHAT and CDR2 is FQNNGV. V dropped 2 bases and J dropped 1 base, with 12 bases sitting between them. The CDR3 runs 17 residues. CDR3 sequence: CASSLSRVISGANVLTF. The CDR3, as DNA: TGTGCCAGCAGCTTATCCAGGGTAATTTCTGGGGCCAACGTCCTGACTTTC.

The sample holds many counts of this clonotype. The DNA for the CDR3 is TGTGCCAGCAGCTCCTCTAGCGACAATGAGCAGTTCTTC. Translating gives CASSSSSDNEQFF. The gene calls are TRBV12-3 or TRBV12-4 and TRBJ2-1; tentatively, D is TRBD2 (6 bases). The CDR3 runs to 13 residues. With 6 bases removed from V and 5 bases from J, the gap between germline ends came to 11 bases.

In this sample, this clonotype turned up many times. The V and J genes are TRBV27 and TRBJ2-3; D gene unclear. V lost 2 bases and J lost 3, with 12 bases in between. The CDR3 extends over 15 amino acids. Germline CDR1 reads MNHEY; CDR2 reads SMNVEV (reference sequence). The CDR3 DNA reads TGTGCCAGCAGTTTAATACACACCGGTACAGATACGCAGTATTTT. This encodes CASSLIHTGTDTQYF.

The genes are TRBV12-3 or TRBV12-4 and TRBJ2-3, with 7 bases fitting TRBD2. The CDR3 length is 19 residues. With V trimmed by 2 bases and J by 2 bases, 16 bases remained unmatched. The CDR3 bases are TGTGCCAGCAGTTTAAAGGTATACTCCAGCGGGGCATACACAGATACGCAGTATTTT. Its translation is CASSLKVYSSGAYTDTQYF.

This clonotype was seen at least ten times. This chain uses TRBV12-3 or TRBV12-4 with TRBJ1-2; D remains ambiguous. V lost 5 bases and J lost 0, with 13 bases in between. CDR3 length: 15 residues. The CDR3 region is CASSPSSEANYGYTF. The CDR3, as DNA: TGTGCCAGCAGTCCAAGTTCAGAGGCTAACTATGGCTACACCTTC.

The chain carries TRBV28 and TRBJ1-2; a possible D gene is TRBD1 (6 bases). Germline CDR1 reads MDHEN; CDR2 reads SYDVKM. Trimming took off 3 bases at V and 0 bases at J, with 17 bases between the two ends. This CDR3 is built from 17 residues. CDR3 in amino acids: CASSFVFQGSSNYGYTF. The DNA for the CDR3 is TGTGCCAGCAGTTTTGTATTCCAGGGGTCCTCTAACTATGGCTACACCTTC.

The J gene is TRBJ1-6, the V gene TRBV28; a weak D match, TRBD1 (5 bases). The CDR3 length is 16 residues. Germline V CDR1 and CDR2: MDHEN, SYDVKM. V lost 3 bases and J 4 bases, leaving 13 bases between the germline ends. CDR3 bases: TGTGCCAGCAGTTTCTCGGGGGATAAGTATAATTCACCCCTCCACTTT. Its protein product is CASSFSGDKYNSPLHF.

As for this clonotype: One end of the junction does not line up with germline, which may come from a read error. The chain links TRBV11-2 to TRBJ1-5; 8 bases align to TRBD1. There are 14 residues in the CDR3. Germline CDR1 SGHAT, CDR2 FQNNGV. CDR3 bases: TGTGCCAGCAGCTTAGAGGCAGGGGGCCAGCCCCGGCATTTT. Its protein is CASSLEAGGQPRHF.

This clonotype was observed once. This clone may be a read error of a much larger clone one base away. The rearrangement links TRBV11-1 to TRBJ2-1; 8 positions agree with TRBD2. CDR1 SGHAT and CDR2 FQDESV come from the germline V gene (reference sequence). The junction had 9 bases not matched to a gene; V was cut back by 4 bases and J by 7 bases. CDR3 size: 15 residues. The CDR3: CASSSKRGSLNEQFF. As DNA, the CDR3 is TGTGCCAGCAGCTCTAAGCGGGGGTCTCTTAATGAGCAGTTCTTC.

This chain joins TRBV19 and TRBJ2-5, with unresolved D. The germline CDR1 and CDR2 sequences are LNHDA and SQIVND (reference sequence). This CDR3 has 16 amino acids. Trimming left V 6 bases short and J 1 base short, with 18 bases between. The CDR3 DNA is TGTGCCAGTAGCCTGAGACGTAGGCTTGGCCAAGAGACCCAGTACTTC. This sequence encodes CASSLRRRLGQETQYF.

This clonotype was detected a few times. V usage is TRBV7-6 and J usage is TRBJ1-5; D may be TRBD1 (6 bases). The ends were cut back, 5 bases at V and 0 bases at J, with 17 bases in the middle. This CDR3 is built from 17 residues. Germline V gene lookup returns CDR1 SGHVS and CDR2 FNYEAQ. The CDR3 sequence is CASSPRAGEYSNQPQHF. The CDR3 nucleotides are TGTGCCAGCAGCCCCCGGGCAGGGGAGTATAGCAATCAGCCCCAGCATTTT.

This clonotype was seen only a few times. The rearrangement uses TRBV7-8 and TRBJ1-1; D gene ambiguous. Looked up from germline, CDR1 is SGHVS and CDR2 is FQNEAQ. The CDR3 is made up of 12 amino acids. V was trimmed by 5 bases and J by 7 bases, leaving 11 bases between them. The CDR3 reads CASSNPGYEAFF. In DNA form, the CDR3 reads TGTGCCAGCAGCAACCCAGGATATGAAGCTTTCTTT.

On this clonotype: Compared with germline, one end of the junction differs, possibly owing to a read error. The genes are TRBV11-2 and TRBJ2-6; D is perhaps TRBD1 (5 bases). The CDR3 has 15 amino acids. Germline V gene lookup returns CDR1 SGHAT and CDR2 FQNNGV. CDR3 residues: CASRAQGSGANVLTF. The DNA for the CDR3 is TGTGCTAGCAGGGCTCAGGGCTCTGGGGCCAACGTCCTGACTTTC.

This chain links TRBV6-2 or TRBV6-3 with TRBJ2-7, with 12 nucleotides matching TRBD2. This CDR3 region has 14 residues. Trimming cost V 4 bases and J 7 bases; bases outside gene matches: 5. CDR1 and CDR2 (germline): MNHEY, SVGEGT. For the CDR3, the DNA is TGTGCCAGCAGTTTAGCGGGACTAGCGGGTGAGCAGTACGTC. Its translation: CASSLAGLAGEQYV.

V and J are TRBV6-1 and TRBJ2-7, with TRBD2 as a possible D gene (6 bases). V lost 2 bases and J 2 bases, leaving 13 bases between the germline ends. The germline V gene has CDR1 MNHNS and CDR2 SASEGT. This CDR3 has 15 residues. The CDR3 DNA sequence: TGTGCCAGCAGTGAAATGCGGGGCCCTACCTACGAGCAGTACTTC. This sequence encodes CASSEMRGPTYEQYF.

The gene calls are TRBV7-3 and TRBJ2-1; 8 bases fit TRBD2. The trim removed 6 bases at V and 1 base at J, leaving 8 bases unmatched. Looked up from germline, CDR1 is SGHTA and CDR2 is FQGTGA. The CDR3 length is 16 residues. The CDR3 loop is CASSGPGLVSYNEQFF. CDR3 nucleotide sequence: TGTGCCAGCAGTGGTCCGGGACTAGTGTCCTACAATGAGCAGTTCTTC.